Below are 27 T cell receptor beta chains sequenced from a single sample in a study of shared clonotypes between healthy human individuals. Libraries were prepared by immunoSEQ multiplex PCR; TCRdb keeps only in-frame clonotypes and omits some of them. The repertoire holds hundreds of thousands of clones, with 95% to 97% as singletons. The sequencing input was naive CD4+ T cells sorted from blood. Sample subset: CD45RA+ positively selected. The receptor source for this set is a woman aged 25-40 years in good health.

The count of this clone is one. The rearrangement uses TRBV18 and TRBJ2-2; 9 bases map to TRBD2. There are 15 residues in the CDR3. The ends lost 3 bases at V and 6 bases at J; junction bases unmatched: 5. From germline, CDR1 is KGHSH and CDR2 LQKENI. CDR3 loop: CASSPLAGAAGELFF. The CDR3 bases are TGTGCCAGCTCACCGTTAGCGGGAGCGGCCGGGGAGCTGTTTTTT.

This chain joins TRBV18 and TRBJ2-5; the match to TRBD2 covers 9 bases. TRBJ2-7 matches the DNA end more closely, so the J call is doubtful. Germline lookup yields CDR1 KGHSH and CDR2 LQKENI. The CDR3 covers 15 residues. CDR3 in DNA: TGTGCCAGCTCACCGACCCGCCAGCGGGAGGCCGAGCAGTACTTC. It specifies CASSPTRQREAEQYF.

The rearrangement links TRBV19 to TRBJ1-2; 7 positions agree with TRBD1. The CDR3 is made up of 12 amino acids. The germline gives CDR1 LNHDA, CDR2 SQIVND (reference sequence). J lost 7 bases, V lost 6 bases, and 5 bases had no gene match. CDR3 region: CASSPRGLGYTF. In DNA form, the CDR3 reads TGTGCCAGTAGCCCGAGGGGGCTTGGCTACACCTTC.

The gene calls are TRBV10-3 and TRBJ2-7, with 10 bases identical to TRBD1. The ends lost 8 bases at V and 7 bases at J; junction bases unmatched: 8. Looked up from germline, CDR1 is ENHRY and CDR2 is SYGVKD. This CDR3 has 13 amino acids. Written as DNA, the CDR3 is TGTGCCATCCTACGGGACAGGGGAGGGGAGCAGTACTTC. Amino acid sequence: CAILRDRGGEQYF.

J is TRBJ1-6 and V is TRBV5-1; 7 nucleotides line up with TRBD1. Germline V gives CDR1 SGHRS, CDR2 YFSETQ. V gave up 4 bases and J gave up 2 bases; unmatched junction bases: 6. This CDR3 region has 16 residues. CDR3 coding DNA: TGCGCCAGCAGCCCTACAGGGGTGACCTATAATTCACCCCTCCACTTT. Translated, it gives CASSPTGVTYNSPLHF.

Remarks on this clone: The same CDR3 can be traced to other DNA sequences in this sample. This sequence joins TRBV10-1 and TRBJ2-3; D is ambiguous. The V gene's germline CDR1 is WNHNN and CDR2 SYGVQD (reference sequence). This CDR3 has 11 residues. The germline V and J ends were trimmed by 3 bases and 5 bases, with 3 bases remaining between them. The CDR3 loop is CASSERDTQYF. The CDR3 bases are TGCGCCAGCAGTGAACGAGATACGCAGTATTTT.

The J gene is TRBJ2-4, the V gene TRBV4-1; D is possibly TRBD2 (6 bases). The CDR3 runs to 17 residues. Germline V lookup: CDR1 MGHRA, CDR2 YSYEKL. V was cut by 0 bases and J by 7 bases, with 19 bases left in between. The CDR3 DNA is TGCGCCAGCAGCCAAGACCCAAGCAGGTCCGCGGGGAACATTCAGTACTTC. Amino acid sequence: CASSQDPSRSAGNIQYF.

The chain combines TRBV28 with TRBJ1-2; D not resolved. Germline V gene data show CDR1 as MDHEN and CDR2 as SYDVKM. The CDR3 spans 12 residues. V shed 2 bases and J shed 8 bases, with 9 bases lying between them. The CDR3 region is CASSLQLGGYTF. In nucleotides, the CDR3 is TGTGCCAGCAGTTTACAACTCGGGGGCTACACCTTC.

The gene calls are TRBV2 and TRBJ1-5; D remains ambiguous. V shed 4 bases and J shed 4 bases, with 11 bases lying between them. The CDR3 spans 14 residues. Germline CDR1 SNHLY, CDR2 FYNNEI. As DNA, the CDR3 is TGTGCCAGCAGTGCGACGACGGGGAATCAGCCCCAGCATTTT. Translated: CASSATTGNQPQHF.

The J gene is TRBJ2-3, the V gene TRBV6-1, with D maybe TRBD2 (5 bases). The ends were cut back, 0 bases at V and 8 bases at J, with 9 bases in the middle. The CDR3 sequence is 13 residues long. Per the germline V gene, CDR1 is MNHNS and CDR2 is SASEGT. The CDR3 sequence is CASSEAVGLTQYF. The CDR3 nucleotides are TGTGCCAGCAGTGAAGCGGTCGGACTTACGCAGTATTTT.

On this clone itself: Within the sample, other DNA sequences also encode this same CDR3. CDR3 amino acids: CASSETGPYEQYF. CDR3 bases: TGCGCCAGCAGCGAAACAGGACCCTACGAGCAGTACTTC. The chain has TRBV10-1 and TRBJ2-7; possibly TRBD1 for D (5 bases). Trimming cost V 6 bases and J 2 bases, with 11 bases left between them. Germline CDR1 is WNHNN and CDR2 is SYGVQD (reference sequence). The CDR3 contains 13 residues.

The chain employs TRBV28 and TRBJ1-3; D perhaps matches TRBD1 (6 bases). CDR1 MDHEN and CDR2 SYDVKM come from the germline V gene. The CDR3 sequence is 15 residues long. The V end was cut by 7 bases, the J end by 3 bases, with 16 bases between. CDR3 sequence: CASTGTSLFGNTIYF. As DNA, the CDR3 is TGTGCCAGCACAGGGACAAGTTTATTTGGAAACACCATATATTTT.

The chain has TRBV4-2 and TRBJ1-1, with a weak D call TRBD1 (6 bases). CDR1 and CDR2 (germline): LGHNA, YNFKEQ. Trimming shortened V by 4 bases and J by 1 base, and 13 bases separated the two germline ends. The CDR3 has 15 amino acids. CDR3 DNA sequence: TGTGCCAGCAGCCGCCCTGGACAGAGGAACACTGAAGCTTTCTTT. Translation: CASSRPGQRNTEAFF.

This rearrangement joins TRBV18 to TRBJ2-3; 8 nucleotides align to TRBD1. Germline V gene sequence: CDR1 KGHSH, CDR2 LQKENI. The CDR3 is 15 residues long. The trim removed 0 bases at V and 7 bases at J, leaving 6 bases unmatched. The CDR3 region is CASSPPGQGANTQYF. CDR3 coding DNA: TGTGCCAGCTCACCACCCGGGCAGGGGGCAAATACGCAGTATTTT.

The chain joins TRBV30 to TRBJ2-1; 12 nucleotides agree with TRBD2. Trimming took 2 bases from V and 8 from J; bases not matched to a gene: 7. Germline V gene sequence: CDR1 GTSNPN, CDR2 SVGIG (reference sequence). This CDR3 has 15 residues. The CDR3 sequence: CAWSFSSGRAYEQFF. The CDR3 DNA reads as TGTGCCTGGAGTTTCTCTAGCGGGAGGGCCTATGAGCAGTTCTTC.

This clone was seen only once. The chain has TRBV18 and TRBJ2-7, with D possibly called TRBD1 or TRBD2 (5 bases each). The CDR3 has 15 residues. Germline V gene data show CDR1 as KGHSH and CDR2 as LQKENI. V lost 5 bases and J lost 4, with 18 bases in between. The CDR3, as DNA: TGTGCCAGCTCAACCACCGGGACCGCGGCGTACGAGCAGTACTTC. It is translated as CASSTTGTAAYEQYF.

The chain employs TRBV28 and TRBJ1-1, with TRBD1 identical over 8 bases. J was trimmed by 6 bases and V by 4 bases; bases with no gene match: 7. This CDR3 contains 14 residues. CDR1 MDHEN and CDR2 SYDVKM come from the germline V gene. The CDR3 sequence: CASSSPGGGPEAFF. CDR3 DNA: TGTGCCAGCAGTTCGCCAGGGGGCGGGCCTGAAGCTTTCTTT. The complete variable domain, with remaining parts taken from reference TRBV28 and TRBJ1-1, reads DVKVTQSSRYLVKRTGEKVFLECVQDMDHENMFWYRQDPGLGLRLIYFSYDVKMKEKGDIPEGYSVSREKKERFSLILESASTNQTSMYLCASSSPGGGPEAFFGQGTRLTVV.

J is TRBJ2-2 and V is TRBV19; perhaps TRBD2 as D (6 bases). V lost 7 bases and J lost 0, with 12 bases in between. Germline V gene lookup returns CDR1 LNHDA and CDR2 SQIVND (reference sequence). This CDR3 has 15 residues. In nucleotides, the CDR3 is TGTGCCAGTACCCCACTAGCCTCGAACACCGGGGAGCTGTTTTTT. This encodes CASTPLASNTGELFF.

The rearrangement uses TRBV28 and TRBJ2-5; TRBD2 aligns across 14 bases. The V gene's germline CDR1 is MDHEN and CDR2 SYDVKM. V shed 5 bases and J 5 bases; nucleotides not matched to a gene: 7. CDR3 length equals 16 residues. The CDR3, as DNA: TGTGCCAGCAGTGCCCCGGGACTAGCGGGAGTTGAGACCCAGTACTTC. As protein: CASSAPGLAGVETQYF.

The chain uses TRBV7-9 and TRBJ1-2; a possible D gene is TRBD1 (5 bases). Germline V gene sequence: CDR1 SEHNR, CDR2 FQNEAQ (reference sequence). With 3 bases removed from V and 4 bases from J, the gap between germline ends came to 9 bases. CDR3 length: 13 amino acids. The CDR3 spells CASSLAGPYGYTF. DNA for the CDR3: TGTGCCAGCAGCTTGGCAGGGCCCTATGGCTACACCTTC.

V is TRBV10-2 and J is TRBJ2-3; weak D call: TRBD2 (6 bases). Germline CDR1 and CDR2: WSHSY and SAAADI. This CDR3 has 15 residues. The germline V and J ends were trimmed by 8 bases and 6 bases, with 21 bases remaining between them. DNA for the CDR3: TGCGCCAGCGGTCAGGGAGCGGGTCGTGTGGATACGCAGTATTTT. Translating it yields CASGQGAGRVDTQYF.

The chain recombines TRBV29-1 with TRBJ2-1; 7 positions agree with TRBD2. There are 16 residues in the CDR3. The trim removed 7 bases at V and 1 base at J, leaving 13 bases unmatched. Germline CDR1 SQVTM, CDR2 ANQGSEA. The CDR3 loop is CSEGGTPGISYNEQFF. In DNA, the CDR3 is TGCAGCGAGGGAGGGACCCCCGGTATTTCCTACAATGAGCAGTTCTTC.

The chain is built from TRBV5-6 and TRBJ1-1; D perhaps matches TRBD1 (5 bases). Per the germline V gene, CDR1 is SGHDT and CDR2 is YYEEEE. V lost 1 base to trimming and J lost 4 bases, with 8 bases between them. The CDR3 is 13 residues long. This CDR3 reads CASSLWGGTEAFF. In DNA form, the CDR3 reads TGTGCCAGCAGCTTGTGGGGGGGCACTGAAGCTTTCTTT.

This chain's CDR3 is CASSQVRQGSSTDTQYF. CDR3 sequence (DNA): TGCGCCAGCAGCCAAGTGCGTCAGGGCAGTAGCACAGATACGCAGTATTTT. This chain connects TRBV4-1 to TRBJ2-3; the D gene is possibly TRBD1 (5 bases). The CDR3 is made up of 17 amino acids. The germline gives CDR1 MGHRA, CDR2 YSYEKL. Trimming removed 1 base from V and 0 bases from J, with 14 bases in between.

The chain carries TRBV25-1 and TRBJ2-7; tentative D call: TRBD2 (7 bases). Between the trimmed V and J ends, which lost 1 base and 6 bases, there was a span of 13 bases. Germline CDR1 reads MGHDK; CDR2 reads SYGVNS. The CDR3 extends over 14 amino acids. In DNA form, the CDR3 reads TGTGCCAGCAGTGAATGGGGGGGGCTGGGCGAGCAGTACTTC. Translation gives CASSEWGGLGEQYF.

The chain couples TRBV5-1 to TRBJ2-2, with 7 bases that match TRBD1. The trim removed 2 bases at V and 3 bases at J, leaving 1 base unmatched. The CDR3 covers 14 residues. Per germline, CDR1 SGHRS and CDR2 YFSETQ. Here the CDR3 DNA reads TGCGCCAGCAGCTTAACAGGGGACACCGGGGAGCTGTTTTTT. It translates to CASSLTGDTGELFF. The full variable domain, with the rest looked up from reference TRBV5-1 and TRBJ2-2, is KAGVTQTPRYLIKTRGQQVTLSCSPISGHRSVSWYQQTPGQGLQFLFEYFSETQRNKGNFPGRFSGRQFSNSRSEMNVSTLELGDSALYLCASSLTGDTGELFFGEGSRLTVL.

The V gene is TRBV7-9, the J gene TRBJ1-1; D gene unclear. Germline V gene data show CDR1 as SEHNR and CDR2 as FQNEAQ (reference sequence). Trimming took 1 base from V and 5 from J, leaving 8 bases between them. The CDR3 spans 13 residues. CDR3 bases: TGTGCCAGCAGCTTAGGGGCAGAAACTGAAGCTTTCTTT. Its translation is CASSLGAETEAFF.